This T cell receptor beta chain was profiled in a study of PD-1 blockade in classical Hodgkin lymphoma. Only in-frame clones appear in the TCRdb table, and some are missing; sequencing was by immunoSEQ multiplex PCR. The sample lists 40,000 to 60,000 clones; just under 75% were seen once. This clone was observed once. Every patient experienced relapse after autologous stem cell transplantation, and brentuximab vedotin exposure varied. CDR3 size: 15 residues. Germline lookup yields CDR1 MNHEY and CDR2 SVGAGI. V was pared by 4 bases and J by 4 bases, with 7 bases of the junction left unmatched. The V and J genes are TRBV6-5 and TRBJ1-2; 9 bases map to TRBD1. The sample here was peripheral blood mononuclear cells (PBMCs), taken before the second cycle of nivolumab. This clonotype was obtained from a human donor with classical Hodgkin lymphoma. The CDR3 nucleotides are TGTGCCAGCAGTTTCTCGGGACAGGGTGGCTATGGCTACACCTTC. Its translation: CASSFSGQGGYGYTF.